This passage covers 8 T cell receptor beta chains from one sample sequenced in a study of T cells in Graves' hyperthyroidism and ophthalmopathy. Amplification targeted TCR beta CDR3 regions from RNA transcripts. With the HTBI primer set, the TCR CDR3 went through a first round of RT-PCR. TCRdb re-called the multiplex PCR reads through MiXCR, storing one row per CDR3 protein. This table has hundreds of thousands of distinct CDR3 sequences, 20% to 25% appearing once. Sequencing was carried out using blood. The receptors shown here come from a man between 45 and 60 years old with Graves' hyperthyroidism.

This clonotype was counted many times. The CDR3: CASSWGLAESTYNEQFF. The CDR3 coding sequence is TGTGCCAGCAGTTGGGGACTAGCGGAATCTACCTACAATGAGCAGTTCTTC. The chain couples TRBV6-2 or TRBV6-3 to TRBJ2-1, with 11 bases matching TRBD2. Germline assignment: CDR1 MNHEY and CDR2 SVGEGT. Trimming at V came to 4 bases and at J to 2 bases, leaving 7 bases not matched to a gene. The CDR3 is 17 residues long.

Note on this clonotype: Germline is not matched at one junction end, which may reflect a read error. The CDR3 DNA is TGTGCCAACAGCCTACGCGGCCCCACAGATACGCAGTATTTT. This codes for CANSLRGPTDTQYF. The chain carries TRBV7-3 and TRBJ2-3, with no clear D. This CDR3 is built from 14 residues. Germline V CDR1 and CDR2: SGHTA, FQGTGA.

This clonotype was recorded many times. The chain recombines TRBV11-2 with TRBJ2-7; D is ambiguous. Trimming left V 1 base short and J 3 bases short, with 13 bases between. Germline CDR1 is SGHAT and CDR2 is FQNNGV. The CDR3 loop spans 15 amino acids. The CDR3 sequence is CASSLVPRSVYEQYF. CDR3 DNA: TGTGCCAGCAGCTTAGTCCCTAGATCGGTCTACGAGCAGTACTTC.

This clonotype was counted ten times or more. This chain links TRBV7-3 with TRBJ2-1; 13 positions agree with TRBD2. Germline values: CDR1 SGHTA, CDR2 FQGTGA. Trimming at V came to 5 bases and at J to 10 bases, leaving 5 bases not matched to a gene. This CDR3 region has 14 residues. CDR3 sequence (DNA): TGTGCCAGCAGCATTGGACTAGCGGGGGTAGAGCAGTTCTTC. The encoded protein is CASSIGLAGVEQFF.

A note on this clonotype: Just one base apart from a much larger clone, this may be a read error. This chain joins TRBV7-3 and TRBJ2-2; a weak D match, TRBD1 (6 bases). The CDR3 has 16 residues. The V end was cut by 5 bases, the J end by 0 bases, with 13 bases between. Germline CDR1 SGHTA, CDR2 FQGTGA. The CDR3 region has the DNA TGTGCCAGCAGCGAAATGGGGACAACGAACACCGGGGAGCTGTTTTTT. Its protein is CASSEMGTTNTGELFF.

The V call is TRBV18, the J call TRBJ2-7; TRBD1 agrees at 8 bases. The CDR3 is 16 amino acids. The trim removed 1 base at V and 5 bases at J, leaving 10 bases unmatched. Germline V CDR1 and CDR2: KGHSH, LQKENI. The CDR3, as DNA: TGTGCCAGCTCACCACTAGGACAGGGAGTAATGAACGAGCAGTACTTC. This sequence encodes CASSPLGQGVMNEQYF. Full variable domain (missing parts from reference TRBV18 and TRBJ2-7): NAGVMQNPRHLVRRRGQEARLRCSPMKGHSHVYWYRQLPEEGLKFMVYLQKENIIDESGMPKERFSAEFPKEGPSILRIQQVVRGDSAAYFCASSPLGQGVMNEQYFGPGTRLTVT.

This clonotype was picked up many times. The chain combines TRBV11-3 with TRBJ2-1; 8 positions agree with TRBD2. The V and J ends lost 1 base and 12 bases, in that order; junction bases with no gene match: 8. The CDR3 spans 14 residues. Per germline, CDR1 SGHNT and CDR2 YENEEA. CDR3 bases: TGTGCCAGCAGCTTAGTCTTCGGGAGGGATGGGCAGTTCTTC. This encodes CASSLVFGRDGQFF.

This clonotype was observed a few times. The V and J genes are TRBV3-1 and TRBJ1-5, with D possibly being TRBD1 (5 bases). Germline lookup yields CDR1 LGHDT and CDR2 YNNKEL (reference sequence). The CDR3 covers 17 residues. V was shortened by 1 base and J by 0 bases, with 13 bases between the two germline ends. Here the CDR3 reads CASSQARWDYSNQPQHF. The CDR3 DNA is TGTGCCAGCAGCCAAGCGCGTTGGGACTATAGCAATCAGCCCCAGCATTTT.